One and the same sample provided the 15 T cell receptor beta chains below, sequenced in a study of CD8+ T cells in alopecia areata. Specified treatment: oral pan-JAK inhibitor, 5-10 mg twice daily. In each case, RNA was isolated and then reverse transcribed into cDNA as the sequencing template. Sequencing used immunoSEQ multiplex PCR; TCRdb keeps in-frame clones, though not all of them. The sample lists some 200,000 clones; around two fifths were seen once. The source material was CD4+ T cells sorted from blood, sampled between weeks 36 and 40, from a patient treated with tofacitinib. The source is a human donor with alopecia areata.

This chain uses TRBV29-1 with TRBJ1-4, with D tentatively TRBD1 (6 bases). Germline values: CDR1 SQVTM, CDR2 ANQGSEA. This CDR3 comprises 12 residues. Written as DNA, the CDR3 is TGCGGGGCAGGACAGTCTAATGAAAAACTGTTTTTT. Translated: CGAGQSNEKLFF.

The CDR3 bases are TGTGCCAGCAGTCCGAGCAATGAGCAGTTCTTC. Translation gives CASSPSNEQFF. The chain joins TRBV27 to TRBJ2-1; D not resolved. CDR1 is MNHEY, CDR2 SMNVEV, per germline (reference sequence). V shed 5 bases and J shed 6 bases, with 5 bases lying between them. The CDR3 totals 11 residues.

This clone was observed a handful of times. The genes are TRBV5-1 and TRBJ2-2; 8 nucleotides agree with TRBD1. The V segment lost 5 bases and the J segment 6 bases; nucleotides outside the gene matches: 6. The germline gives CDR1 SGHRS, CDR2 YFSETQ. This CDR3 spans 14 amino acids. The CDR3 loop reads CASRMTGEAGELFF. The DNA for the CDR3 is TGCGCCAGCAGGATGACAGGGGAGGCCGGGGAGCTGTTTTTT.

V is TRBV7-2 and J is TRBJ1-1; possibly TRBD1 for D (6 bases). The CDR3 runs to 13 residues. Per the germline V gene, CDR1 is SGHTA and CDR2 is FQGNSA. V dropped 4 bases and J dropped 2 bases, with 8 bases sitting between them. Written as DNA, the CDR3 is TGTGCCAGCAGCTCGGACAGAAACACTGAAGCTTTCTTT. It translates to CASSSDRNTEAFF.

V is TRBV5-1 and J is TRBJ2-3, with 14 nucleotides matching TRBD2. Germline values: CDR1 SGHRS, CDR2 YFSETQ. The CDR3 sequence is 17 residues long. J was trimmed by 7 bases and V by 0 bases; bases with no gene match: 7. This CDR3 is CASSLGRLAGGANTQYF. As DNA, the CDR3 is TGCGCCAGCAGCTTGGGACGACTAGCGGGAGGGGCGAATACGCAGTATTTT.

The genes are TRBV29-1 and TRBJ2-2, with 9 bases identical to TRBD2. The germline gives CDR1 SQVTM, CDR2 ANQGSEA. The CDR3 loop spans 16 amino acids. V was clipped by 4 bases and J by 5 bases; unmatched bases: 11. CDR3: CSVVRREGRGTGELFF. In DNA, the CDR3 is TGCAGCGTTGTCAGGCGGGAGGGCCGTGGAACCGGGGAGCTGTTTTTT.

The chain carries TRBV11-1 and TRBJ2-2; 9 bases align to TRBD2. V shed 4 bases, J shed 0 bases, and the junction held 3 bases outside the gene matches. CDR1 SGHAT and CDR2 FQDESV come from the germline V gene (reference sequence). The CDR3 contains 16 residues. The CDR3 is CASSSRLAANTGELFF. The CDR3 DNA reads TGTGCCAGCAGCTCCCGACTAGCGGCGAACACCGGGGAGCTGTTTTTT. Filled out from reference TRBV11-1 and TRBJ2-2, the complete variable domain reads EAEVAQSPRYKITEKSQAVAFWCDPISGHATLYWYRQILGQGPELLVQFQDESVVDDSQLPKDRFSAERLKGVDSTLKIQPAELGDSAMYLCASSSRLAANTGELFFGEGSRLTVL.

The chain couples TRBV6-1 to TRBJ2-7; TRBD2 matches 9 bases. The ends lost 7 bases at V and 7 bases at J; junction bases unmatched: 11. Germline loops: CDR1 MNHNS, CDR2 SASEGT. The CDR3 consists of 14 residues. CDR3 in amino acids: CASTASSGTREQYF. The CDR3 DNA sequence: TGTGCCAGCACTGCGTCTAGCGGGACCCGAGAGCAGTACTTC.

The genes are TRBV29-1 and TRBJ1-2; 7 nucleotides agree with TRBD1. Germline V gene lookup returns CDR1 SQVTM and CDR2 ANQGSEA. The CDR3 contains 14 residues. V lost 4 bases and J lost 4; bases outside the gene matches: 9. The CDR3 spells CSVVGGGEFYGYTF. The CDR3 DNA reads TGCAGCGTTGTAGGAGGGGGCGAATTCTATGGCTACACCTTC.

The CDR3 DNA follows: TGCGCCAGCAGCCACCCAGCTGGGACAGCTGAAGCTTTCTTT. This sequence encodes CASSHPAGTAEAFF. The V and J genes are TRBV4-1 and TRBJ1-1; 7 bases fit TRBD1. The length of the CDR3 is 14 residues. The ends lost 3 bases at V and 6 bases at J; junction bases unmatched: 7. The germline CDR1 and CDR2 sequences are MGHRA and YSYEKL.

This clone was counted a few times. The CDR3 loop reads CASSRQGETQYF. The CDR3 DNA sequence: TGTGCCAGCAGCCGGCAGGGGGAGACCCAGTACTTC. The chain joins TRBV7-2 to TRBJ2-5; tentatively, D is TRBD1 (6 bases). This CDR3 spans 12 amino acids. The germline V gene has CDR1 SGHTA and CDR2 FQGNSA. Trimming removed 5 bases at V and 5 bases at J, with 9 bases between.

The chain employs TRBV18 and TRBJ2-1; 11 bases fit TRBD2. With 9 bases clipped from V and 7 bases from J, the junction kept 11 bases outside the gene matches. Germline loops: CDR1 KGHSH, CDR2 LQKENI. The CDR3 length is 15 residues. The CDR3 protein is CASSQLAGVQNEQFF. CDR3 nucleotide sequence: TGTGCCAGTTCGCAACTAGCGGGAGTTCAAAATGAGCAGTTCTTC.

V is TRBV2 and J is TRBJ2-5; unclear D gene. V gave up 4 bases and J gave up 2 bases, with 11 bases separating them. The V gene's germline CDR1 is SNHLY and CDR2 FYNNEI. CDR3 length: 14 amino acids. The CDR3 loop reads CASSGLNRQETQYF. As DNA, the CDR3 is TGTGCCAGCAGTGGACTCAATAGACAAGAGACCCAGTACTTC. Full variable domain (rest looked up from reference TRBV2 and TRBJ2-5): EPEVTQTPSHQVTQMGQEVILRCVPISNHLYFYWYRQILGQKVEFLVSFYNNEISEKSEIFDDQFSVERPDGSNFTLKIRSTKLEDSAMYFCASSGLNRQETQYFGPGTRLLVL.

This chain joins TRBV6-6 and TRBJ2-5; 7 bases are shared with TRBD2. The CDR3 is 13 amino acids. The germline CDR1 and CDR2 sequences are MNHNY and SVGAGI (reference sequence). V shed 5 bases, J shed 3 bases, and the junction held 3 bases outside the gene matches. CDR3 sequence: CASSGGVEETQYF. The CDR3 region has the DNA TGTGCCAGCAGTGGGGGGGTTGAAGAGACCCAGTACTTC.

This clone was found a few times. The chain joins TRBV29-1 to TRBJ2-3, with D perhaps matching TRBD2 (6 bases). Germline V gene sequence: CDR1 SQVTM, CDR2 ANQGSEA. The CDR3 spans 15 residues. V was clipped by 7 bases and J by 0 bases, with 17 bases between them. CDR3 sequence (DNA): TGCAGCGCCGAAGGGACCGGGAGTAGCACAGATACGCAGTATTTT. It encodes CSAEGTGSSTDTQYF.